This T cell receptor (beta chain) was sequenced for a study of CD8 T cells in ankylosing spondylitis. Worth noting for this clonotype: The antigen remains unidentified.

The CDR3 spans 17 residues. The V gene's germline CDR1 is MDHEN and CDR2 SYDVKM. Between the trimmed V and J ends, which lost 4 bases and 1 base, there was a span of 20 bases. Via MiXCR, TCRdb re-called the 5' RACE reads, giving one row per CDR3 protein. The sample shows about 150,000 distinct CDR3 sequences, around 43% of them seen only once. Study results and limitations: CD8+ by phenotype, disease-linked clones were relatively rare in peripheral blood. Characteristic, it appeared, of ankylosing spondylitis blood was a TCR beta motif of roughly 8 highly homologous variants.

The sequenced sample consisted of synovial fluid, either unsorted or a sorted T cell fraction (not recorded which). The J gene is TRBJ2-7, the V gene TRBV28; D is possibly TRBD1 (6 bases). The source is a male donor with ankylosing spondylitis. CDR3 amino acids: CASSSPGWGPPSYEQYF. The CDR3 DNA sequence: TGTGCCAGCAGTTCACCAGGCTGGGGGCCTCCTTCCTACGAGCAGTACTTC.